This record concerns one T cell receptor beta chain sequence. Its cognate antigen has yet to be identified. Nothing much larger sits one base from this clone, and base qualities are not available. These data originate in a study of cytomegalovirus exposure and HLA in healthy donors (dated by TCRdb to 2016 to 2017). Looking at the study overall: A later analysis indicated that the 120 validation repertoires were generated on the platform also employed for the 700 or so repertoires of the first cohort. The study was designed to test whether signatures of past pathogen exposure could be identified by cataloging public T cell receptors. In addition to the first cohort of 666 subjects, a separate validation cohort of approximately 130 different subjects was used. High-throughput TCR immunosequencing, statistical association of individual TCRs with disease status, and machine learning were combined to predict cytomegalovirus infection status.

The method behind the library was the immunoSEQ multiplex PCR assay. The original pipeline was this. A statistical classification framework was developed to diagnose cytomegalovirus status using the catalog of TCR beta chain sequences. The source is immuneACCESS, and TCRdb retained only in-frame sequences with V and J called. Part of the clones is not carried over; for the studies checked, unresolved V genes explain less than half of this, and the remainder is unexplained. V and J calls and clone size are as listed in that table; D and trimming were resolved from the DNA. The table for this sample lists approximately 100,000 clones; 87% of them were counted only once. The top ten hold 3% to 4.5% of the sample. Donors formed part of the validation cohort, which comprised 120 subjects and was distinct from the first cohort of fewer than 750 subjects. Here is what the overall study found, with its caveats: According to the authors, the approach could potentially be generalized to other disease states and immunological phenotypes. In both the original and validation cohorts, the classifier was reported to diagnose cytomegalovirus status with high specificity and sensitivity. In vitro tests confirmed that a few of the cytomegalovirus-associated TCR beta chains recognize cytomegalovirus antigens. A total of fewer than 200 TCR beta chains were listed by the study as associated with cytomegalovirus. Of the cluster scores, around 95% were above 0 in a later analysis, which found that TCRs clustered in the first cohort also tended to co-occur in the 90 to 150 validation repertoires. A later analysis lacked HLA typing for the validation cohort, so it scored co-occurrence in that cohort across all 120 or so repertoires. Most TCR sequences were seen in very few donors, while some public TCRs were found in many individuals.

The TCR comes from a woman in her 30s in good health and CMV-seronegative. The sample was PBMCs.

Here is the DNA: TGTGCCAGCAGCTTAAATCCCGGACAGGGCGGTGAGCAGTTCTTC. Protein translation: CASSLNPGQGGEQFF. The V and J segments used are TRBV7-3 and TRBJ2-1; 8 junctional bases match TRBD1. The germline V gene sets CDR1 to SGHTA and CDR2 to FQGTGA. Trimming takes 1 base off V and 9 bases off J; junction bases not matched to a gene: 8. The CDR3, cysteine through phenylalanine, is 15 amino acids long. Here the CDR3 DNA is all that survives: 45 bases in frame from base 1.